This TCR beta chain originates from a study of T cell changes during pregnancy in multiple sclerosis. The CDR3 runs to 15 residues. Method: immunoSEQ multiplex PCR; TCRdb's copy keeps in-frame clones and lacks some. The sample has approximately 40,000 clones; 92% are singletons. The sample here was CD8+ T cells from peripheral blood mononuclear cells, taken in the third trimester of pregnancy. This receptor was taken from a female donor with multiple sclerosis, enrolled in a pregnancy study. This rearrangement joins TRBV21-1 to TRBJ1-1; the D segment call TRBD1 is taken from the table without a DNA check. TRBV21-1 is a pseudogene. CDR3 nucleotides: TGTGCCAGCAGCGGCCAGGACAGGGGGCATACTGAAGCTTTCTTT. This codes for CASSGQDRGHTEAFF.